The 20 T cell receptor beta chains reported below all come from one sample, sequenced in a study of long-term antiretroviral therapy in people with HIV. Researchers report immunoSEQ v3.0 was run at survey level. Some clones are missing from TCRdb's copy, which holds only in-frame ones; the method was immunoSEQ multiplex PCR. This table has about 18,000 clones, roughly nine tenths appearing once. The source was unsorted PBMCs, collected 3 years after starting antiretroviral therapy. These TCRs come from a man aged 50-59 years with HIV.

This chain uses TRBV15 with TRBJ1-4; 9 nucleotides align to TRBD1. This CDR3 has 16 residues. With V trimmed by 2 bases and J by 10 bases, 11 bases remained unmatched. CDR1 is LNHNV, CDR2 YYDKDF, per germline (reference sequence). CDR3 bases: TGTGCCACCAGCAGAACGAAAGGACAGGGGAACGGAAAACTGTTTTTT. Its translation is CATSRTKGQGNGKLFF.

The chain combines TRBV9 with TRBJ2-6; tentatively, D is TRBD1 (6 bases). This CDR3 has 17 amino acids. Trimming stripped 2 bases from V and 0 bases from J, with 12 bases between. CDR1 is SGDLS, CDR2 YYNGEE, per germline. The CDR3 loop reads CASSVQTGLSGANVLTF. CDR3 nucleotide sequence: TGTGCCAGCAGCGTCCAGACAGGCCTCTCTGGGGCCAACGTCCTGACTTTC. Supplemented by reference TRBV9 and TRBJ2-6, the full variable domain reads DSGVTQTPKHLITATGQRVTLRCSPRSGDLSVYWYQQSLDQGLQFLIQYYNGEERAKGNILERFSAQQFPDLHSELNLSSLELGDSALYFCASSVQTGLSGANVLTFGAGSRLTVL.

This clone was seen a few times. The J gene is TRBJ2-1, the V gene TRBV10-1; 10 bases match TRBD1. Trimming at V came to 7 bases and at J to 7 bases, leaving 7 bases not matched to a gene. This CDR3 has 14 residues. The germline V gene has CDR1 WNHNN and CDR2 SYGVQD (reference sequence). CDR3 loop: CASNKGQGLNEQFF. CDR3 coding DNA: TGCGCCAGCAATAAGGGACAGGGGTTAAATGAGCAGTTCTTC.

V is TRBV7-9 and J is TRBJ1-2, with no clear D. CDR1 and CDR2 from the germline V gene are SEHNR and FQNEAQ (reference sequence). V was shortened by 3 bases and J by 10 bases, with 15 bases between the two germline ends. The CDR3 runs to 13 residues. In DNA form, the CDR3 reads TGTGCCAGCAGCTTGGGTGAACAGCAATACTACACCTTC. Translating it yields CASSLGEQQYYTF.

The chain uses TRBV5-1 and TRBJ2-1, with a weak D call TRBD1 (6 bases). The CDR3 has 14 residues. CDR1 SGHRS and CDR2 YFSETQ come from the germline V gene. With 4 bases removed from V and 7 bases from J, the gap between germline ends came to 15 bases. The CDR3 reads CASSLGDTGNEQFF. DNA for the CDR3: TGCGCCAGCAGCCTTGGGGACACGGGGAATGAGCAGTTCTTC.

V is TRBV27 and J is TRBJ2-7; D possibly corresponds to TRBD1 (5 bases). CDR3 size: 12 residues. V was pared by 6 bases and J by 4 bases, with 10 bases between. Germline V gene sequence: CDR1 MNHEY, CDR2 SMNVEV (reference sequence). The CDR3 DNA sequence: TGTGCCAGCAGCCAGGGCCCTTACGAGCAGTACTTC. This sequence encodes CASSQGPYEQYF.

This clone was counted a single time. The chain employs TRBV9 and TRBJ1-4; no clear D. The CDR3 covers 13 residues. Germline V gene data show CDR1 as SGDLS and CDR2 as YYNGEE. Trimming pared 3 bases from V and 7 bases from J, leaving 10 bases between. The CDR3: CASSDGYGEKLFF. In nucleotides, the CDR3 is TGTGCCAGCAGCGATGGATATGGTGAAAAACTGTTTTTT.

The V call is TRBV4-1, the J call TRBJ2-7; the D is unclear. From germline, CDR1 is MGHRA and CDR2 YSYEKL. The CDR3 loop spans 15 amino acids. V lost 0 bases to trimming and J lost 2 bases, with 11 bases between them. CDR3: CASSQDQRPAYEQYF. CDR3 bases: TGCGCCAGCAGCCAAGATCAAAGGCCCGCCTACGAGCAGTACTTC.

This clone was counted a single time. The chain combines TRBV7-6 with TRBJ2-1; D unclear. The CDR3 spans 12 residues. With 5 bases removed from V and 6 bases from J, the gap between germline ends came to 8 bases. Looked up from germline, CDR1 is SGHVS and CDR2 is FNYEAQ. CDR3 amino acids: CASSLIGNEQFF. The CDR3 DNA reads TGTGCCAGCAGCCTGATTGGCAATGAGCAGTTCTTC.

CDR3 coding DNA: TGTGCCAGCAGTTTGAGCGGGGGGGTTGAGACCCAGTACTTC. Protein sequence: CASSLSGGVETQYF. The rearrangement joins TRBV28 to TRBJ2-5; 10 nucleotides align to TRBD2. Germline values: CDR1 MDHEN, CDR2 SYDVKM. The CDR3 has 14 amino acids. V shed 3 bases and J 5 bases; nucleotides not matched to a gene: 3.

The rearrangement joins TRBV7-2 to TRBJ2-2, with D unresolved. Between the trimmed V and J ends, which lost 1 base and 5 bases, there was a span of 2 bases. This CDR3 is 12 amino acids long. Germline values: CDR1 SGHTA, CDR2 FQGNSA. CDR3 amino acids: CASSLVTGELFF. For the CDR3, the DNA is TGTGCCAGCAGCTTAGTTACCGGGGAGCTGTTTTTT.

The chain uses TRBV18 and TRBJ2-7, with 7 bases that match TRBD1. The germline V gene has CDR1 KGHSH and CDR2 LQKENI. V lost 4 bases to trimming and J lost 2 bases; unmatched junction nucleotides: 8. The CDR3 runs 15 residues. CDR3 in amino acids: CASSLTTGTAYEQYF. In nucleotides, the CDR3 is TGTGCCAGCTCACTAACTACAGGGACAGCCTACGAGCAGTACTTC. Complete variable domain (other parts from reference TRBV18 and TRBJ2-7): NAGVMQNPRHLVRRRGQEARLRCSPMKGHSHVYWYRQLPEEGLKFMVYLQKENIIDESGMPKERFSAEFPKEGPSILRIQQVVRGDSAAYFCASSLTTGTAYEQYFGPGTRLTVT.

This rearrangement joins TRBV10-3 to TRBJ1-2; D ambiguous. Germline-derived CDR1 and CDR2 are ENHRY and SYGVKD. The CDR3 runs 12 residues. V dropped 0 bases and J dropped 8 bases, with 7 bases sitting between them. Here the CDR3 reads CAISESRVGYTF. CDR3 DNA: TGTGCCATCAGTGAGTCAAGGGTCGGCTACACCTTC.

The CDR3 loop is CASSQERRDYGYTF. The CDR3 nucleotides are TGCGCCAGCAGCCAAGAACGCAGGGACTATGGCTACACCTTC. V usage is TRBV4-3 and J usage is TRBJ1-2, with D perhaps matching TRBD1 (5 bases). V lost 0 bases to trimming and J lost 3 bases, with 8 bases between them. Germline lookup yields CDR1 LGHNA and CDR2 YSLEER. The CDR3 runs to 14 residues.

The J gene is TRBJ2-3, the V gene TRBV13, with D possibly TRBD2 on 6 matching bases. Looked up from germline, CDR1 is PRHDT and CDR2 is FYEKMQ (reference sequence). The length of the CDR3 is 15 residues. V was trimmed by 0 bases and J by 1 base, leaving 8 bases between them. The DNA of the CDR3 is TGTGCCAGCAGCTTAGGGGGGGGAGGCACAGATACGCAGTATTTT. It codes for CASSLGGGGTDTQYF.

The V and J genes are TRBV6-1 and TRBJ2-1, with 8 bases fitting TRBD2. Per the germline V gene, CDR1 is MNHNS and CDR2 is SASEGT. The CDR3 consists of 14 residues. V trimming: 7 bases; J trimming: 8 bases; junction bases outside the gene matches: 10. In DNA, the CDR3 is TGTGCCAGCACCGGGACTAGAGGGTTCGATGAGCAGTTCTTC. Encoded protein: CASTGTRGFDEQFF.

The rearrangement joins TRBV7-8 to TRBJ1-4; no firm D call. V shed 3 bases and J shed 5 bases, with 7 bases lying between them. The V gene's germline CDR1 is SGHVS and CDR2 FQNEAQ. The CDR3 runs 13 residues. The CDR3, as DNA: TGTGCCAGCAGCTTCGGCAGCAATGAAAAACTGTTTTTT. It encodes CASSFGSNEKLFF.

The rearrangement joins TRBV29-1 to TRBJ2-7; D may match TRBD1 or TRBD2 (5 bases each). The CDR3 runs to 12 residues. Germline CDR1 and CDR2: SQVTM and ANQGSEA. The ends were cut back, 6 bases at V and 6 bases at J, with 15 bases in the middle. This CDR3 is CSVPGAAGEQYF. CDR3 DNA: TGCAGCGTCCCCGGGGCCGCGGGCGAGCAGTACTTC.

This chain links TRBV5-1 with TRBJ2-7; D is uncertain. CDR1 and CDR2 (germline): SGHRS, YFSETQ. This CDR3 spans 15 amino acids. Trimming removed 0 bases at V and 2 bases at J, with 12 bases between. CDR3 sequence (DNA): TGCGCCAGCAGCTTGGATTTCCAGGTTACCTACGAGCAGTACTTC. The encoded protein is CASSLDFQVTYEQYF.

The chain recombines TRBV9 with TRBJ1-6; TRBD1 aligns across 7 bases. With 2 bases clipped from V and 9 bases from J, the junction kept 5 bases outside the gene matches. This CDR3 spans 14 amino acids. The germline V gene encodes CDR1 SGDLS and CDR2 YYNGEE. CDR3 sequence: CASSVDRLGSPLHF. The CDR3 DNA sequence: TGTGCCAGCAGCGTGGACAGGTTGGGTTCACCCCTCCACTTT.